Listed here are 22 T cell receptor beta chains from one sample, sequenced in a study of blood T cell repertoires in COVID-19. Method: immunoSEQ multiplex PCR; TCRdb's copy keeps in-frame clones and lacks some. This table has about 88,000 clones, less than 75% appearing once. Specimen: peripheral blood. The source is a woman in her fifties or sixties in a cohort sampled during active or convalescent COVID-19.

The V gene is TRBV7-9, the J gene TRBJ1-2; 8 nucleotides align to TRBD1. CDR1 is SEHNR, CDR2 FQNEAQ, per germline (reference sequence). Trimming removed 6 bases from V and 3 bases from J; junction bases left unmatched: 6. The CDR3 spans 14 residues. CDR3 sequence (DNA): TGTGCCAGCAGTCCAGGGACAGGAGACTATGGCTACACCTTC. It encodes CASSPGTGDYGYTF.

This chain uses TRBV7-8 with TRBJ1-2; 8 nucleotides agree with TRBD1. V was clipped by 5 bases and J by 0 bases; unmatched bases: 5. CDR1 and CDR2 from the germline V gene are SGHVS and FQNEAQ. CDR3 length: 15 residues. For the CDR3, the DNA is TGTGCCAGCAGCCCGACAGGGGAAGCTAACTATGGCTACACCTTC. Protein product: CASSPTGEANYGYTF.

V is TRBV28 and J is TRBJ2-7; 12 nucleotides match TRBD1. The trim removed 3 bases at V and 1 base at J, leaving 7 bases unmatched. Germline V gene sequence: CDR1 MDHEN, CDR2 SYDVKM. This CDR3 has 17 amino acids. CDR3: CASSFVGGQGASYEQYF. The CDR3 DNA follows: TGTGCCAGCAGTTTCGTGGGGGGACAGGGGGCTTCCTACGAGCAGTACTTC. The whole variable domain, remainder taken from reference TRBV28 and TRBJ2-7, is DVKVTQSSRYLVKRTGEKVFLECVQDMDHENMFWYRQDPGLGLRLIYFSYDVKMKEKGDIPEGYSVSREKKERFSLILESASTNQTSMYLCASSFVGGQGASYEQYFGPGTRLTVT.

The J gene is TRBJ1-6, the V gene TRBV2; 9 bases match TRBD1. CDR1 is SNHLY and CDR2 is FYNNEI in the germline V gene. The CDR3 length is 13 residues. J lost 8 bases, V lost 7 bases, and 3 bases had no gene match. The CDR3 loop reads CASTGQGYSPLHF. The CDR3 coding sequence is TGTGCCAGCACGGGACAGGGATATTCACCCCTCCACTTT.

The rearrangement links TRBV5-1 to TRBJ2-3; 10 bases are a match to TRBD2. Germline CDR1 SGHRS, CDR2 YFSETQ. The CDR3 length is 15 residues. Trimming cost V 3 bases and J 2 bases; bases outside gene matches: 3. CDR3: CASSWTSGSTDTQYF. In nucleotides, the CDR3 is TGCGCCAGCAGCTGGACTAGCGGATCCACAGATACGCAGTATTTT.

This sequence joins TRBV11-1 and TRBJ2-1, with a tentative D call TRBD1 (5 bases). V was clipped by 5 bases and J by 6 bases, with 17 bases between them. This CDR3 has 15 amino acids. Looked up from germline, CDR1 is SGHAT and CDR2 is FQDESV (reference sequence). DNA for the CDR3: TGTGCCAGCAGCCCCCAGAAGCCTACAGGCAATGAGCAGTTCTTC. Translating it yields CASSPQKPTGNEQFF.

This clone was seen once. This chain links TRBV5-1 with TRBJ2-7; possible D gene TRBD1, 5 bases. Germline CDR1 reads SGHRS; CDR2 reads YFSETQ. CDR3 length: 19 amino acids. The ends were cut back, 1 base at V and 3 bases at J, with 26 bases in the middle. CDR3 residues: CASSLSLTQGAGVDYEQYF. CDR3 DNA: TGCGCCAGCAGCTTGAGTTTGACTCAAGGGGCAGGTGTCGACTACGAGCAGTACTTC.

V is TRBV10-3 and J is TRBJ2-5; maybe TRBD1 (5 bases). The CDR3 length is 16 residues. V gave up 0 bases and J gave up 5 bases, with 16 bases separating them. The germline gives CDR1 ENHRY, CDR2 SYGVKD. The DNA for the CDR3 is TGTGCCATCAGTGAGTCGGGTACAGGTCGATGGGAGACCCAGTACTTC. Its protein is CAISESGTGRWETQYF.

This clone has just one count. The chain links TRBV2 to TRBJ2-2; 7 bases are shared with TRBD1. Germline CDR1 and CDR2: SNHLY and FYNNEI. The CDR3 spans 15 residues. V was pared by 6 bases and J by 0 bases, with 4 bases of the junction left unmatched. DNA of the CDR3: TGTGCCAGCAGCTGGGACAGAGCGAACACCGGGGAGCTGTTTTTT. Translated, it gives CASSWDRANTGELFF.

The J gene is TRBJ1-4, the V gene TRBV6-1, with TRBD1 identical over 9 bases. J gave up 1 base and V 4 bases, and 4 bases lay outside the gene matches. The CDR3 sequence is 16 residues long. Per the germline V gene, CDR1 is MNHNS and CDR2 is SASEGT. CDR3 in amino acids: CASSGRDRETNEKLFF. The DNA of the CDR3 is TGTGCCAGCAGTGGAAGGGACAGGGAAACTAATGAAAAACTGTTTTTT.

The CDR3 loop is CASSKDRSYSGANVLTF. The CDR3 nucleotides are TGTGCCAGCAGCAAGGACAGGTCCTACTCTGGGGCCAACGTCCTGACTTTC. V gene TRBV5-6 combines with J gene TRBJ2-6, with 7 bases that match TRBD1. The germline gives CDR1 SGHDT, CDR2 YYEEEE. The CDR3 length is 17 residues. The V segment lost 4 bases and the J segment 0 bases; nucleotides outside the gene matches: 7.

The chain is built from TRBV6-2 or TRBV6-3 and TRBJ2-7, with a possible D match to TRBD2 (5 bases). V was pared by 6 bases and J by 7 bases, with 16 bases between. The CDR3 is 13 residues long. CDR1 is MNHEY and CDR2 is SVGEGT in the germline V gene. CDR3 sequence: CASSPLVRREQYF. Here the CDR3 DNA reads TGTGCCAGCAGCCCCCTAGTCAGGAGGGAGCAGTACTTC.

CDR3 nucleotide sequence: TGTGCCAGTAATATGCGGGGGCTGTACAATGAGCAGTTCTTC. Translated, it gives CASNMRGLYNEQFF. The V call is TRBV19, the J call TRBJ2-1, with D possibly TRBD2 on 7 matching bases. CDR1 LNHDA and CDR2 SQIVND come from the germline V gene (reference sequence). There are 14 residues in the CDR3. The V end was cut by 7 bases, the J end by 4 bases, with 14 bases between.

This chain joins TRBV5-1 and TRBJ2-7; 9 bases agree with TRBD2. This CDR3 contains 16 residues. After removal of 4 bases from V and 2 bases from J, the junction contained 10 bases not matched to a gene. CDR1 and CDR2 from the germline V gene are SGHRS and YFSETQ. The CDR3 loop is CASSPGGSGGPYEQYF. The CDR3 DNA reads as TGCGCCAGCAGCCCCGGGGGTAGCGGGGGCCCCTACGAGCAGTACTTC.

This rearrangement joins TRBV9 to TRBJ2-1; 9 positions agree with TRBD1. The J segment lost 9 bases and the V segment lost 6 bases, leaving 10 bases of the junction unmatched. This CDR3 spans 14 amino acids. Germline V CDR1 and CDR2: SGDLS, YYNGEE. The CDR3 DNA is TGTGCCAGCACCCGTAGTGACAGGGGGGGTGAGCAGTTCTTC. The encoded protein is CASTRSDRGGEQFF. The full variable domain, rest sourced from reference TRBV9 and TRBJ2-1, is DSGVTQTPKHLITATGQRVTLRCSPRSGDLSVYWYQQSLDQGLQFLIQYYNGEERAKGNILERFSAQQFPDLHSELNLSSLELGDSALYFCASTRSDRGGEQFFGPGTRLTVL.

In its sample, this clone was seen once. J is TRBJ2-2 and V is TRBV4-2, with 7 bases matching TRBD1. This CDR3 is built from 15 residues. Looked up from germline, CDR1 is LGHNA and CDR2 is YNFKEQ. J lost 6 bases, V lost 4 bases, and 8 bases had no gene match. The chain's CDR3 is CASSLAGGWAGELFF. The CDR3 coding sequence is TGTGCCAGCAGCCTAGCAGGGGGTTGGGCCGGGGAGCTGTTTTTT.

V usage is TRBV11-2 and J usage is TRBJ1-6, with TRBD1 identical over 7 bases. CDR1 and CDR2 from the germline V gene are SGHAT and FQNNGV. The CDR3 sequence is 14 residues long. V shed 5 bases and J 7 bases; nucleotides not matched to a gene: 5. CDR3 sequence: CASSLRDRNSPLHF. Written as DNA, the CDR3 is TGTGCCAGCAGCCTCCGGGACAGAAATTCACCCCTCCACTTT.

The chain joins TRBV7-9 to TRBJ2-7; maybe TRBD1 (6 bases). V lost 2 bases, J lost 2 bases, and 19 bases lay in between. The CDR3 has 17 amino acids. CDR1 is SEHNR and CDR2 is FQNEAQ in the germline V gene (reference sequence). CDR3 nucleotide sequence: TGTGCCAGCAGCTTATCCCCGACAGGTAGCAACGCCTACGAGCAGTACTTC. Its translation: CASSLSPTGSNAYEQYF.

This clone was detected a few times. The genes are TRBV19 and TRBJ1-4; no clear D gene. CDR1 is LNHDA and CDR2 is SQIVND in the germline V gene (reference sequence). The V gene lost 4 bases and the J gene lost 6 bases, with 9 bases spanning the gap. The CDR3 loop spans 13 amino acids. This CDR3 reads CASSTGYDEKLFF. Here the CDR3 DNA reads TGTGCCAGTAGTACCGGGTACGATGAAAAACTGTTTTTT.

The rearrangement links TRBV5-6 to TRBJ2-7, with D tentatively TRBD1 (6 bases). The CDR3 is 16 residues long. The germline V and J ends were trimmed by 0 bases and 2 bases, with 15 bases remaining between them. Germline CDR1 reads SGHDT; CDR2 reads YYEEEE. CDR3 amino acids: CASSLGGRDTPYEQYF. As DNA, the CDR3 is TGTGCCAGCAGCTTGGGGGGCCGGGACACCCCCTACGAGCAGTACTTC.

The genes are TRBV9 and TRBJ1-1, with D perhaps TRBD1 (6 bases). V was clipped by 1 base and J by 7 bases, with 14 bases between them. The CDR3 is 14 amino acids. Germline values: CDR1 SGDLS, CDR2 YYNGEE. CDR3 coding DNA: TGTGCCAGCAGCGTAACAGGGAAAGGTGGTGAAGCTTTCTTT. Amino acid sequence: CASSVTGKGGEAFF.

The V call is TRBV28, the J call TRBJ1-3; TRBD1 is a possible D gene (5 bases). The CDR3 extends over 16 amino acids. Trimming removed 7 bases at V and 0 bases at J, with 16 bases between. Per the germline V gene, CDR1 is MDHEN and CDR2 is SYDVKM. DNA of the CDR3: TGTGCCAGCACCAATGGGGGGGTCCCCTCTGGAAACACCATATATTTT. Its protein is CASTNGGVPSGNTIYF. Using reference TRBV28 and TRBJ1-3 for the parts outside the CDR3, the full variable domain is DVKVTQSSRYLVKRTGEKVFLECVQDMDHENMFWYRQDPGLGLRLIYFSYDVKMKEKGDIPEGYSVSREKKERFSLILESASTNQTSMYLCASTNGGVPSGNTIYFGEGSWLTVV.